The source of this TCR beta chain is a study of shared clonotypes between healthy human individuals. About the research overall: Used for every donor were three CD4 naive, three CD4 memory, two CD8 naive and one CD8 memory plate. Study findings and constraints: Naive CD4 clonotype sharing across a few donors was 4% to 5.5%. Across subsets, estimated richness was generally greater for naive than for memory populations.

A word on this clone: The antigen is undetermined.

The germline CDR1 and CDR2 sequences are SGHDT and YYEEEE. The germline V and J ends were trimmed by 6 bases and 0 bases, with 16 bases remaining between them. This CDR3 is 15 amino acids long. When replicate PCRs were run on sorted subsets, they used 200 to 250 ng DNA, about 30,000 T cell genomes. Generated by immunoSEQ multiplex PCR, the TCRdb table keeps only in-frame clones and is missing some. The data contain 850,000 to 1,200,000 clones, around 76% of them seen just once; the ten biggest clones take up roughly 1.4%. The V and J genes are TRBV5-6 and TRBJ2-7; D is uncertain. Sequencing was done on a sample of memory CD4+ T cells sorted from blood. Subset noted: CD45RA-negative fraction. The sequence derives from a man between 18 and 29 years old in good health. CDR3 sequence (DNA): TGTGCCAGCATAGTAAGGGCTTCTCCCTCCTACGAGCAGTACTTC. Protein: CASIVRASPSYEQYF.